The 7 T cell receptor beta chains given below trace back to one sample, sequenced in a study of blood T cell repertoires in COVID-19. Measured with immunoSEQ multiplex PCR; TCRdb has only the in-frame clones, and not every one. The sample shows 240,000 or so clones, roughly four fifths of them seen only once. Sequenced input: peripheral blood. The origin of the receptors is an elderly woman with acute or convalescent COVID-19.

The V call is TRBV5-1, the J call TRBJ1-4; possible D gene TRBD1, 5 bases. The ends were cut back, 0 bases at V and 4 bases at J, with 10 bases in the middle. The germline CDR1 and CDR2 sequences are SGHRS and YFSETQ. This CDR3 region has 15 residues. The CDR3 loop reads CASSLAPGINEKLFF. The CDR3 coding sequence is TGCGCCAGCAGCTTGGCCCCAGGGATTAATGAAAAACTGTTTTTT.

The gene calls are TRBV7-2 and TRBJ2-1; D might be TRBD1 (5 bases). Germline V gives CDR1 SGHTA, CDR2 FQGNSA. The CDR3 is 18 residues long. V was shortened by 0 bases and J by 0 bases, with 15 bases between the two germline ends. CDR3 nucleotide sequence: TGTGCCAGCAGCTTAGCTGGGCAGGGTGACTTCTCCTACAATGAGCAGTTCTTC. Protein sequence: CASSLAGQGDFSYNEQFF.

The chain carries TRBV18 and TRBJ2-7; 7 bases agree with TRBD1. Germline trimming cut 6 bases from V and 3 bases from J; bases unmatched to any gene: 8. The CDR3 length is 14 residues. Germline V gives CDR1 KGHSH, CDR2 LQKENI. Written as DNA, the CDR3 is TGTGCCAGCTCCCAGGGGACAGCGAACTACGAGCAGTACTTC. It is translated as CASSQGTANYEQYF.

A single count supports this clone. The chain carries TRBV5-1 and TRBJ2-2; 16 bases agree with TRBD2. Trimming cost V 2 bases and J 6 bases; bases outside gene matches: 1. Germline lookup yields CDR1 SGHRS and CDR2 YFSETQ. The CDR3 length is 16 residues. CDR3 loop: CASSFGTSGGAGELFF. For the CDR3, the DNA is TGCGCCAGCAGCTTCGGGACTAGCGGGGGGGCCGGGGAGCTGTTTTTT. The whole variable domain, filled in from reference TRBV5-1 and TRBJ2-2, reads KAGVTQTPRYLIKTRGQQVTLSCSPISGHRSVSWYQQTPGQGLQFLFEYFSETQRNKGNFPGRFSGRQFSNSRSEMNVSTLELGDSALYLCASSFGTSGGAGELFFGEGSRLTVL.

The V and J genes are TRBV30 and TRBJ2-3, with TRBD1 as a possible D gene (6 bases). This CDR3 comprises 17 residues. The germline gives CDR1 GTSNPN, CDR2 SVGIG (reference sequence). V gave up 4 bases and J gave up 3 bases, with 23 bases separating them. CDR3 protein: CAWTLRGRGGTTDTQYF. The CDR3 bases are TGTGCCTGGACCCTTAGGGGCAGGGGTGGCACAACAGATACGCAGTATTTT.

J is TRBJ2-6 and V is TRBV18, with 9 bases aligning to TRBD1. CDR1 and CDR2 (germline): KGHSH, LQKENI. The CDR3 consists of 17 residues. Trimming cost V 6 bases and J 0 bases; bases outside gene matches: 6. CDR3 DNA sequence: TGTGCCAGCTCCCCCGGGACAGGGCCCTCTGGGGCCAACGTCCTGACTTTC. Translated: CASSPGTGPSGANVLTF.

The chain links TRBV19 to TRBJ1-1, with a weak D call TRBD1 (5 bases). Germline loops: CDR1 LNHDA, CDR2 SQIVND (reference sequence). V dropped 3 bases and J dropped 6 bases, with 8 bases sitting between them. This CDR3 region has 12 residues. The CDR3 DNA follows: TGTGCCAGTAGTATCTGGGGCTCTGAAGCTTTCTTT. Translating gives CASSIWGSEAFF.